These 22 T cell receptor beta chains were sequenced from one sample in a study of post-analysis software for immune sequencing data. TCR beta cDNA libraries had unique molecular identifiers. TCRdb called the PCR reads again in MiXCR, with one record for every CDR3 protein. The sample shows roughly 540,000 distinct CDR3 sequences, 34% of them seen only once. For these TCRs, the target antigens are not known. Notes on the study in general: Patients used about 5 TRBV segments, including TRBV5-6, TRBV5-1 and TRBV20-1, more often than controls.

The sample consisted of blood. The receptors derive from a girl under 18 with multiple sclerosis.

This clonotype was detected only once. V usage is TRBV29-1 and J usage is TRBJ1-2; 7 bases agree with TRBD1. This CDR3 contains 13 residues. V lost 6 bases and J lost 2; bases outside the gene matches: 6. The germline gives CDR1 SQVTM, CDR2 ANQGSEA. Here the CDR3 reads CSVWDSANYGYTF. As DNA, the CDR3 is TGCAGCGTCTGGGACAGCGCCAACTATGGCTACACCTTC.

The chain combines TRBV3-1 with TRBJ2-3, with 11 positions matching TRBD2. The CDR3 extends over 16 amino acids. Germline V gene data show CDR1 as LGHDT and CDR2 as YNNKEL (reference sequence). With 4 bases clipped from V and 0 bases from J, the junction kept 3 bases outside the gene matches. DNA of the CDR3: TGTGCCAGCAGCCGACTAGCGGGGAGTAGCACAGATACGCAGTATTTT. This sequence encodes CASSRLAGSSTDTQYF.

The chain couples TRBV10-1 to TRBJ2-7, with a possible D match to TRBD1 (6 bases). This CDR3 spans 14 amino acids. The V gene lost 3 bases and the J gene lost 3 bases, with 12 bases spanning the gap. Germline V gene lookup returns CDR1 WNHNN and CDR2 SYGVQD (reference sequence). DNA of the CDR3: TGCGCCAGCAGTGATACGGACAGATTCTACGAGCAGTACTTC. Translation: CASSDTDRFYEQYF.

The chain recombines TRBV6-6 with TRBJ2-3; D gene ambiguous. This CDR3 contains 14 residues. Trimming cost V 10 bases and J 2 bases, with 16 bases left between them. Germline values: CDR1 MNHNY, CDR2 SVGAGI (reference sequence). The CDR3 protein is CATGLQKNTDTQYF. CDR3 bases: TGTGCCACCGGGCTCCAAAAGAACACAGATACGCAGTATTTT.

The rearrangement uses TRBV15 and TRBJ1-2; 7 nucleotides agree with TRBD1. The trim removed 1 base at V and 2 bases at J, leaving 4 bases unmatched. The germline V gene has CDR1 LNHNV and CDR2 YYDKDF (reference sequence). The length of the CDR3 is 15 residues. The CDR3 DNA reads TGTGCCACCAGCAGAGGACTGACAGGGAACTATGGCTACACCTTC. It is translated as CATSRGLTGNYGYTF.

The chain has TRBV7-2 and TRBJ2-7, with 11 bases matching TRBD1. After removal of 5 bases from V and 4 bases from J, the junction contained 7 bases not matched to a gene. CDR1 and CDR2 (germline): SGHTA, FQGNSA. The CDR3 has 15 amino acids. As DNA, the CDR3 is TGTGCCAGCAGCAGGACCGGGACAGGGGGGTACGAGCAGTACTTC. It yields the protein CASSRTGTGGYEQYF.

This clonotype was found a few times. The J gene is TRBJ2-1, the V gene TRBV25-1; D may correspond to TRBD1 or TRBD2 (6 bases each). CDR1 and CDR2 from the germline V gene are MGHDK and SYGVNS. The CDR3 totals 13 residues. Trimming took off 4 bases at V and 9 bases at J, with 13 bases between the two ends. CDR3 DNA sequence: TGTGCCAGCAGTGGATTCCGGGGGCCTGAGCAGTTCTTC. Protein product: CASSGFRGPEQFF.

About this clonotype itself: The junction departs from the called germline gene at one end, perhaps through a read error. This chain connects TRBV20-1 to TRBJ1-2; D is possibly TRBD1 (5 bases). Per germline, CDR1 DFQATT and CDR2 SNEGSKA (reference sequence). The CDR3 is 13 residues long. The CDR3 sequence is CSAAGRANYGYTF. The CDR3 bases are TGCAGTGCTGCGGGCAGGGCCAACTATGGTTACACCTTC.

This clonotype has more than one count but fewer than ten. The rearrangement uses TRBV9 and TRBJ2-5; 7 positions agree with TRBD2. In germline, CDR1 is SGDLS, CDR2 YYNGEE. This CDR3 comprises 16 residues. Unmatched junction bases numbered 13, after V lost 6 bases and J lost 2 bases. CDR3: CASTLGINSGQETQYF. CDR3 sequence (DNA): TGTGCCAGCACTCTTGGGATAAATAGCGGGCAAGAGACCCAGTACTTC. The complete variable domain, with remaining parts taken from reference TRBV9 and TRBJ2-5, reads DSGVTQTPKHLITATGQRVTLRCSPRSGDLSVYWYQQSLDQGLQFLIQYYNGEERAKGNILERFSAQQFPDLHSELNLSSLELGDSALYFCASTLGINSGQETQYFGPGTRLLVL.

This clonotype came up a few times. The J gene is TRBJ2-5, the V gene TRBV5-1; 9 bases align to TRBD1. The germline V gene encodes CDR1 SGHRS and CDR2 YFSETQ. The V gene end was trimmed by 4 bases and the J gene end by 2 bases; junction bases not matched to a gene: 6. This CDR3 region has 15 residues. The CDR3 sequence: CASSTGQGRQETQYF. In DNA, the CDR3 is TGCGCCAGCAGCACGGGACAGGGCCGACAAGAGACCCAGTACTTC.

This clonotype was observed a few times. CDR3 residues: CASRRTQQDPYYGYTF. Here the CDR3 DNA reads TGCGCCAGCCGCCGGACCCAGCAGGACCCATACTATGGCTACACCTTC. The rearrangement links TRBV5-1 to TRBJ1-2; D is unclear. CDR3 length equals 16 residues. The germline V gene encodes CDR1 SGHRS and CDR2 YFSETQ. V was pared by 7 bases and J by 3 bases, with 22 bases between.

This clonotype was seen more than once but under ten times. The chain is built from TRBV6-6 and TRBJ1-5; unclear D gene. V lost 0 bases to trimming and J lost 1 base, with 7 bases between them. The germline V gene has CDR1 MNHNY and CDR2 SVGAGI (reference sequence). This CDR3 comprises 15 residues. In DNA, the CDR3 is TGTGCCAGCAGTTACTCAAGGGTAAGCAATCAGCCCCAGCATTTT. It yields the protein CASSYSRVSNQPQHF.

V usage is TRBV28 and J usage is TRBJ2-3; D remains unclear. With 6 bases removed from V and 0 bases from J, the gap between germline ends came to 10 bases. Germline assignment: CDR1 MDHEN and CDR2 SYDVKM. This CDR3 is 14 amino acids long. CDR3 amino acids: CASSPSDSTDTQYF. Written as DNA, the CDR3 is TGTGCCAGCAGCCCCAGCGATAGCACAGATACGCAGTATTTT.

The V call is TRBV13, the J call TRBJ2-3, with D possibly matching TRBD2 (7 bases). This CDR3 has 16 amino acids. Deletions cut 5 bases from V and 0 bases from J, with 15 bases between. Germline V gene sequence: CDR1 PRHDT, CDR2 FYEKMQ (reference sequence). The CDR3 DNA is TGTGCCAGCAGCCCCAACGGGGGGCGTAGCACAGATACGCAGTATTTT. Translating gives CASSPNGGRSTDTQYF.

There are a few counts of this clonotype. The DNA for the CDR3 is TGTGCCAGCAGTATAACAGGGAATCAGCCCCAGCATTTT. Translated, it gives CASSITGNQPQHF. V is TRBV12-3 or TRBV12-4 and J is TRBJ1-5, with D perhaps matching TRBD1 (6 bases). Trimming took 5 bases from V and 4 from J, leaving 9 bases between them. The CDR3 sequence is 13 residues long.

This clonotype was seen only a few times. This chain connects TRBV29-1 to TRBJ2-2, with 11 bases matching TRBD2. Trimming at V came to 1 base and at J to 4 bases, leaving 5 bases not matched to a gene. This CDR3 is 16 amino acids long. The germline V gene has CDR1 SQVTM and CDR2 ANQGSEA. CDR3 coding DNA: TGCAGCGTTGAAGGAGGGACTAGCGGATTCACCGGGGAGCTGTTTTTT. Residues: CSVEGGTSGFTGELFF.

The table lists this clonotype with a few counts. The chain employs TRBV20-1 and TRBJ1-6; D is ambiguous. CDR3 length: 13 residues. V lost 4 bases and J 5 bases, leaving 9 bases between the germline ends. In germline, CDR1 is DFQATT, CDR2 SNEGSKA (reference sequence). Here the CDR3 reads CSATETNNSPLHF. The CDR3 DNA sequence: TGCAGTGCTACCGAGACTAATAATTCACCCCTCCACTTT.

This clonotype has more than one count but fewer than ten. The DNA for the CDR3 is TGCAGTGCACTCATCTTAATAGTCCCGCCTAGCGGGGGCGTTCAGGGCGAGCAGTACTTC. Its protein product is CSALILIVPPSGGVQGEQYF. The rearrangement links TRBV20-1 to TRBJ2-5, with TRBD2 matching over 10 bases. The J call may be wrong; the DNA end is better matched by TRBJ2-7. CDR3 length: 20 amino acids. Germline values: CDR1 DFQATT, CDR2 SNEGSKA (reference sequence).

V usage is TRBV5-1 and J usage is TRBJ2-5, with D hard to call. Trimming stripped 4 bases from V and 2 bases from J, with 9 bases between. CDR1 is SGHRS, CDR2 YFSETQ, per germline. CDR3 length: 13 residues. The CDR3 loop reads CASSPQTQETQYF. The DNA of the CDR3 is TGCGCCAGCAGCCCCCAGACTCAAGAGACCCAGTACTTC.

This clonotype has more than one count but fewer than ten. The chain employs TRBV20-1 and TRBJ1-5; D is undetermined. Germline V CDR1 and CDR2: DFQATT, SNEGSKA (reference sequence). The ends were cut back, 3 bases at V and 9 bases at J, with 12 bases in the middle. The CDR3 contains 12 residues. CDR3 protein: CSASPHPAPQHF. DNA for the CDR3: TGCAGTGCTAGTCCTCACCCAGCGCCCCAGCATTTT.

The chain joins TRBV7-9 to TRBJ2-5; D is unresolved. V lost 0 bases, J lost 0 bases, and 8 bases lay in between. Per germline, CDR1 SEHNR and CDR2 FQNEAQ (reference sequence). This CDR3 is 15 amino acids long. In DNA form, the CDR3 reads TGTGCCAGCAGCTTAGCGCAAAGGAACCAAGAGACCCAGTACTTC. It specifies CASSLAQRNQETQYF.

This clonotype was seen a handful of times. CDR3 nucleotides: TGTGCCAGCAGCTCGTTGACAGGGTCGGGTCTAAATGAGCAGTTCTTC. This gives the protein CASSSLTGSGLNEQFF. The rearrangement links TRBV11-2 to TRBJ2-1; TRBD1 matches 7 bases. This CDR3 contains 16 residues. The germline gives CDR1 SGHAT, CDR2 FQNNGV. J lost 7 bases, V lost 4 bases, and 13 bases had no gene match. Combining the CDR3 with reference TRBV11-2 and TRBJ2-1 gives the whole variable domain EAGVAQSPRYKIIEKRQSVAFWCNPISGHATLYWYQQILGQGPKLLIQFQNNGVVDDSQLPKDRFSAERLKGVDSTLKIQPAKLEDSAVYLCASSSLTGSGLNEQFFGPGTRLTVL.